The clone carrying this TCR beta chain has ten or more counts. These data come from a study of T cells after yellow fever vaccination. Each CDR3 protein gets one entry after TCRdb re-called the 5' RACE reads with MiXCR. The table lists about 150,000 distinct CDR3 sequences, under 7% of them singletons, with more than 0.6% in the top ten. CDR3 length: 15 amino acids. Germline CDR1 reads SGHTA; CDR2 reads FQGNSA. Trimming removed 0 bases at V and 11 bases at J, with 17 bases between. This receptor was taken from a man younger than 45 who received the YFV17D yellow fever vaccine. This sequence joins TRBV7-2 and TRBJ1-5; tentative D call: TRBD1 (6 bases). The starting material was CD4+ T cells sorted from PBMCs, obtained 10 days after the yellow fever booster vaccination. CDR3 loop: CASSLAPGAQSAQHF. In DNA form, the CDR3 reads TGTGCCAGCAGCTTAGCCCCAGGGGCTCAGTCGGCCCAGCATTTT.